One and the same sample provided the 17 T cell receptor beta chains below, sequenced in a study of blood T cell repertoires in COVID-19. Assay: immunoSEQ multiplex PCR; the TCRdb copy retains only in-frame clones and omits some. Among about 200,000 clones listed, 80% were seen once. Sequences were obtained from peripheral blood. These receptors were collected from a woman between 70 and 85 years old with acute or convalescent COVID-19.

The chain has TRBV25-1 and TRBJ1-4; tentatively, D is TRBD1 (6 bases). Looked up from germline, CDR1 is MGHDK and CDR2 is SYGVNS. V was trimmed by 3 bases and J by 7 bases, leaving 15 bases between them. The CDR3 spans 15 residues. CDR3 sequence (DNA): TGTGCCAGCAGTGACAATAACGGGACACCTGAAAAACTGTTTTTT. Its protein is CASSDNNGTPEKLFF.

CDR3 sequence reads: CAIGQGNYNEQFF. CDR3 in DNA: TGTGCCATAGGACAGGGGAACTACAATGAGCAGTTCTTC. The chain carries TRBV6-5 and TRBJ2-1, with TRBD1 identical over 9 bases. Trimming removed 10 bases from V and 3 bases from J; junction bases left unmatched: 4. This CDR3 has 13 residues. Germline V gives CDR1 MNHEY, CDR2 SVGAGI.

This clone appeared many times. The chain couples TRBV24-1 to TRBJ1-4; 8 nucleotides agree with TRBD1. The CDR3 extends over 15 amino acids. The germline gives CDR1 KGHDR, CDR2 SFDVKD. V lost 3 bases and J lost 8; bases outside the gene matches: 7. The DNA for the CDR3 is TGTGCCACCAGTGATACCGGGACAGGATCCGAAAAACTGTTTTTT. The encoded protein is CATSDTGTGSEKLFF.

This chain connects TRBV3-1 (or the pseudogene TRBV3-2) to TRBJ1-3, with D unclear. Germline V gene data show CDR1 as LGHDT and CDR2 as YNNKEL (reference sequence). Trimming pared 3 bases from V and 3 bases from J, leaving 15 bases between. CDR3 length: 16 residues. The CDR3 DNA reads TGTGCCAGCAGCCAGTCATGGGGAGATTTTGGAAACACCATATATTTT. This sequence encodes CASSQSWGDFGNTIYF.

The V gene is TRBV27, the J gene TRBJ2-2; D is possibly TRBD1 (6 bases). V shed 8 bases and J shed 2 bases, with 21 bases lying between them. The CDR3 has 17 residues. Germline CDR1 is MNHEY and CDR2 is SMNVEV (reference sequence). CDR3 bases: TGTGCCAGCTCACGGCAGAATTCAGGGGTAAACACCGGGGAGCTGTTTTTT. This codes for CASSRQNSGVNTGELFF.

CDR3 sequence reads: CATSRDRGGQGAFYGYTF. As DNA, the CDR3 is TGTGCCACCAGCAGAGATAGAGGAGGACAGGGGGCGTTCTATGGCTACACCTTC. The V and J genes are TRBV15 and TRBJ1-2; the match to TRBD1 covers 11 bases. CDR1 and CDR2 from the germline V gene are LNHNV and YYDKDF (reference sequence). The CDR3 consists of 18 residues. With V trimmed by 0 bases and J by 4 bases, 10 bases remained unmatched.

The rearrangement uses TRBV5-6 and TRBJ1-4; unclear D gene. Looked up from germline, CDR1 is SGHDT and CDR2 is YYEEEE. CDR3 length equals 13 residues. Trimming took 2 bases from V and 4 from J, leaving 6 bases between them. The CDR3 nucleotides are TGTGCCAGCAGCTTTTCGGGTAATGAAAAACTGTTTTTT. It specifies CASSFSGNEKLFF.

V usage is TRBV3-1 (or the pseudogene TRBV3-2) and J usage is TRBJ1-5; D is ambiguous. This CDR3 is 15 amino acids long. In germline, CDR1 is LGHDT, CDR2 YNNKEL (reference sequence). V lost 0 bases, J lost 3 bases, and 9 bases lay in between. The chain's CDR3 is CASSQEGGVNQPQHF. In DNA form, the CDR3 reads TGTGCCAGCAGCCAAGAGGGAGGTGTCAATCAGCCCCAGCATTTT.

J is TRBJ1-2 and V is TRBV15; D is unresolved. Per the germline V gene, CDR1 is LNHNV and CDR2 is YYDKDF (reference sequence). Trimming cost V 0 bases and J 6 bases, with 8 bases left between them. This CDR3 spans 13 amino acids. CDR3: CATSRDAGNGYTF. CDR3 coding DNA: TGTGCCACCAGCAGAGACGCGGGGAATGGCTACACCTTC.

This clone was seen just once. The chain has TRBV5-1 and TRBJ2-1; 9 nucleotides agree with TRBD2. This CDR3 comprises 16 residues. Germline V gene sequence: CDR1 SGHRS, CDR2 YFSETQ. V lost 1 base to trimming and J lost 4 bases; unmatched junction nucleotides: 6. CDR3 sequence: CASSLRGLAGYNEQFF. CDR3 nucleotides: TGCGCCAGCAGCTTGCGTGGGCTAGCGGGATACAATGAGCAGTTCTTC. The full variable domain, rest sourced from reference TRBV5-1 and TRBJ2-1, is KAGVTQTPRYLIKTRGQQVTLSCSPISGHRSVSWYQQTPGQGLQFLFEYFSETQRNKGNFPGRFSGRQFSNSRSEMNVSTLELGDSALYLCASSLRGLAGYNEQFFGPGTRLTVL.

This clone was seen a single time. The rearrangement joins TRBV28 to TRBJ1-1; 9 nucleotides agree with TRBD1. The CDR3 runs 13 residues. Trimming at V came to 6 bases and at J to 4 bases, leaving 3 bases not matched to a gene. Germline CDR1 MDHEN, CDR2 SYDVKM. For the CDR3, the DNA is TGTGCCAGCAGCCGGACAGGGGCCACTGAAGCTTTCTTT. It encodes CASSRTGATEAFF.

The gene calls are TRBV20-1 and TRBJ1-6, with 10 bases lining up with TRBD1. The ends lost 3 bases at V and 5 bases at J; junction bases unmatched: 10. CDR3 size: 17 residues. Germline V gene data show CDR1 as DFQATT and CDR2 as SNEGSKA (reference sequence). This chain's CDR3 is CSASSGAGTGDNSPLHF. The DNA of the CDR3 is TGCAGTGCTAGTTCGGGAGCCGGGACAGGGGATAATTCACCCCTCCACTTT.

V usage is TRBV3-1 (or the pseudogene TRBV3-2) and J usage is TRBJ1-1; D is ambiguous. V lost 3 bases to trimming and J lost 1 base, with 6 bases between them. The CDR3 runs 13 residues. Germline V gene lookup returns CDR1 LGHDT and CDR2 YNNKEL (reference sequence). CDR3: CASSHTANTEAFF. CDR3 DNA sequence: TGTGCCAGCAGCCACACAGCGAACACTGAAGCTTTCTTT.

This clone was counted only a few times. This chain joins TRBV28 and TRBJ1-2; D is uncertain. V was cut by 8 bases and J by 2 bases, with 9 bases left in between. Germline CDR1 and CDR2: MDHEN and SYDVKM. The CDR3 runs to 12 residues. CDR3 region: CASLLINYGYTF. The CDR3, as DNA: TGTGCCAGCTTACTGATCAACTATGGCTACACCTTC.

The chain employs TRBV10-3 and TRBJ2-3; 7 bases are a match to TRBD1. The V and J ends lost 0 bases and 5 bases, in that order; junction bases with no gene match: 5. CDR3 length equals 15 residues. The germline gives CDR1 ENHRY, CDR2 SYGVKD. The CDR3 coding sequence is TGTGCCATCAGTGAGTCTAGGGGGCTAGTAGATACGCAGTATTTT. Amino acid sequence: CAISESRGLVDTQYF.

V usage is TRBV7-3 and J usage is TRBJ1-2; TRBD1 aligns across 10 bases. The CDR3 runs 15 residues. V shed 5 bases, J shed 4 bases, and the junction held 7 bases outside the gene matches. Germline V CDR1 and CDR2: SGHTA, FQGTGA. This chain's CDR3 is CASSPGQGELYGYTF. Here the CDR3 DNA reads TGTGCCAGCAGCCCCGGACAGGGGGAGCTCTATGGCTACACCTTC. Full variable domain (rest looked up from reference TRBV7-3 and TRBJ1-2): GAGVSQTPSNKVTEKGKYVELRCDPISGHTALYWYRQSLGQGPEFLIYFQGTGAADDSGLPNDRFFAVRPEGSVSTLKIQRTERGDSAVYLCASSPGQGELYGYTFGSGTRLTVV.

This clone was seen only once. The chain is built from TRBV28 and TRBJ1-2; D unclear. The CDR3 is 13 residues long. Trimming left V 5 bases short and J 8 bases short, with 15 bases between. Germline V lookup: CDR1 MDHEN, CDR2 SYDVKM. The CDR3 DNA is TGTGCCAGCAGTCAGTGGCGACGGGAAGGCTACACCTTC. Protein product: CASSQWRREGYTF.